This TCR beta chain appears in the sequencing data of a study of cytotoxic CD8 clonotypes in ibrutinib-treated CLL. The table came from immunoSEQ multiplex PCR; TCRdb's copy has only in-frame clones and leaves some out. The repertoire holds fewer than 30,000 clones, with roughly 70% as singletons. The V end lost 4 bases, the J end lost 4 bases, and 11 bases lay between the germline ends. CDR1 and CDR2 (germline): SGHNT, YYREEE (reference sequence). The CDR3 extends over 13 amino acids. The chain couples TRBV5-4 to TRBJ1-2; weak D call: TRBD1 (6 bases). Specimen: PBMCs, collected after 24 months of ibrutinib treatment. The receptor was derived from a human donor with chronic lymphocytic leukemia. The CDR3 loop is CASSILDSYGYTF. The CDR3 region has the DNA TGTGCCAGCAGCATCTTGGACAGCTATGGCTACACCTTC.